These 6 T cell receptor beta chains originate from one sample sequenced in a study of cytomegalovirus exposure and HLA in healthy donors. 60 Vbeta and 13 Jbeta primers were used in PCR. The method was immunoSEQ multiplex PCR; TCRdb's version includes in-frame clones alone and lacks a portion of them. The repertoire holds about 200,000 clones, with 65% to 85% as singletons. Sample: PBMCs. The receptors originated from a boy aged 2 to 10 in good health and CMV-seronegative.

The chain couples TRBV7-2 to TRBJ2-1, with 11 bases that match TRBD2. This CDR3 region has 15 residues. The germline V gene encodes CDR1 SGHTA and CDR2 FQGNSA. With V trimmed by 4 bases and J by 4 bases, 3 bases remained unmatched. The CDR3 coding sequence is TGTGCCAGCAGCTCTCGACTAGCGGGGTACAATGAGCAGTTCTTC. Translation: CASSSRLAGYNEQFF.

The J gene is TRBJ1-4, the V gene TRBV7-2, with D possibly TRBD1 on 6 matching bases. Germline values: CDR1 SGHTA, CDR2 FQGNSA. This CDR3 is 16 amino acids long. V was trimmed by 4 bases and J by 8 bases, leaving 20 bases between them. As DNA, the CDR3 is TGTGCCAGCAGCTCTCTTCTCCCGGGACAATCGGAAAAACTGTTTTTT. This gives the protein CASSSLLPGQSEKLFF.

V and J are TRBV11-2 and TRBJ1-3; the D gene is possibly TRBD1 (5 bases). CDR3 length: 13 residues. Germline-derived CDR1 and CDR2 are SGHAT and FQNNGV. V was pared by 6 bases and J by 1 base, with 7 bases between. CDR3 sequence: CASSSGSGNTIYF. In DNA form, the CDR3 reads TGTGCCAGCAGTTCAGGGTCTGGAAACACCATATATTTT.

The V call is TRBV19, the J call TRBJ2-5; 10 bases line up with TRBD1. The J call is uncertain, as TRBJ2-7 better fits the DNA end. CDR1 and CDR2 (germline): LNHDA, SQIVND (reference sequence). This CDR3 has 15 residues. The CDR3 DNA reads TGTGCCAGTAGTGTGGGGGGGACAGGGGTCGCCGAGCAGTACTTC. This gives the protein CASSVGGTGVAEQYF.

This clone was counted only a few times. The CDR3 DNA is TGTGCCAGCAGTTACTTGGGACAGACCCAAGCTTTCTTT. This encodes CASSYLGQTQAFF. The V and J genes are TRBV6-5 and TRBJ1-1; 7 bases map to TRBD1. The CDR3 sequence is 13 residues long. With V trimmed by 1 base and J by 9 bases, 5 bases remained unmatched. Germline V lookup: CDR1 MNHEY, CDR2 SVGAGI.

The genes are TRBV4-2 and TRBJ2-1; possible D gene TRBD1, 5 bases. This CDR3 contains 13 residues. The V gene lost 4 bases and the J gene lost 5 bases, with 9 bases spanning the gap. Germline V gene data show CDR1 as LGHNA and CDR2 as YNFKEQ. CDR3 region: CASSRQGDNEQFF. DNA for the CDR3: TGTGCCAGCAGCCGCCAGGGTGACAATGAGCAGTTCTTC.